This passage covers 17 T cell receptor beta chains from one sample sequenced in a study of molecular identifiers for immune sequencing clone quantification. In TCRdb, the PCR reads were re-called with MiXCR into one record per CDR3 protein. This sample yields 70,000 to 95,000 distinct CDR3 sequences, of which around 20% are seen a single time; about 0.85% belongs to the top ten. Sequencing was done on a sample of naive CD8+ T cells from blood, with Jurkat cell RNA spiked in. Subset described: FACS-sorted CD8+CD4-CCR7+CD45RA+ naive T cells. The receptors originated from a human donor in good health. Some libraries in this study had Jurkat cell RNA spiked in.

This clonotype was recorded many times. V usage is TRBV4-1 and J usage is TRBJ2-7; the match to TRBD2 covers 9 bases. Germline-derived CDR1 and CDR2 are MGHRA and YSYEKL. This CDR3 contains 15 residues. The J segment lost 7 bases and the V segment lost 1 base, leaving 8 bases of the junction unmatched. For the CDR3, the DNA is TGCGCCAGCAGCCAAGTAGTAGCGGGAGTTAGAGAGCAGTACTTC. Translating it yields CASSQVVAGVREQYF.

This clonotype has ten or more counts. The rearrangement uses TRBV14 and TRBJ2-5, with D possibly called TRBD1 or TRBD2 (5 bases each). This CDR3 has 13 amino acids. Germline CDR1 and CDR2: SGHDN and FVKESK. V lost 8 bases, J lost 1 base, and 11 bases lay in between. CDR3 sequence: CASRGAVQETQYF. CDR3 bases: TGTGCCAGCCGAGGGGCGGTCCAAGAGACCCAGTACTTC. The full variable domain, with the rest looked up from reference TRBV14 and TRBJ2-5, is EAGVTQFPSHSVIEKGQTVTLRCDPISGHDNLYWYRRVMGKEIKFLLHFVKESKQDESGMPNNRFLAERTGGTYSTLKVQPAELEDSGVYFCASRGAVQETQYFGPGTRLLVL.

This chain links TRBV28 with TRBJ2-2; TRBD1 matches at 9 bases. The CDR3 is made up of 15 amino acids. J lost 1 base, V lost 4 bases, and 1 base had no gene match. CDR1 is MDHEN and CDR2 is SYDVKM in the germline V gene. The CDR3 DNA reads TGTGCCAGCAGTTACAGGGGGCAGAACACCGGGGAGCTGTTTTTT. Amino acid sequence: CASSYRGQNTGELFF. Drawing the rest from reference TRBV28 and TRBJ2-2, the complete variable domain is DVKVTQSSRYLVKRTGEKVFLECVQDMDHENMFWYRQDPGLGLRLIYFSYDVKMKEKGDIPEGYSVSREKKERFSLILESASTNQTSMYLCASSYRGQNTGELFFGEGSRLTVL.

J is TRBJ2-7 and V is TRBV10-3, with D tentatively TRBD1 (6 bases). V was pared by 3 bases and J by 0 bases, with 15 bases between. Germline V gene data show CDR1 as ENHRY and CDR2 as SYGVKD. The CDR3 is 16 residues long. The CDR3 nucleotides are TGTGCCATCAGTGATGAGGACAGATTCTTCTCCTACGAGCAGTACTTC. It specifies CAISDEDRFFSYEQYF.

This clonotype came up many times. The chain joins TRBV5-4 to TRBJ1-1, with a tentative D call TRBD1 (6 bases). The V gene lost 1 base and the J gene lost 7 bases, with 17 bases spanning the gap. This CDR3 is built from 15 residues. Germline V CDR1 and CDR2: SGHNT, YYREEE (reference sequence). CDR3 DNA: TGTGCCAGCAGCTTGATTGGTACGGGGGCTGGTGAAGCTTTCTTT. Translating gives CASSLIGTGAGEAFF.

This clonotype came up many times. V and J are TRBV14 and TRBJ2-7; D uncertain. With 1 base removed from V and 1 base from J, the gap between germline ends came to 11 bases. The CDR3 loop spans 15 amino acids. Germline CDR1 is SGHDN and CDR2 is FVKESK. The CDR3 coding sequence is TGTGCCAGCAGCCAAGTGGGTCCGCCGTCCTACGAGCAGTACTTC. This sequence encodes CASSQVGPPSYEQYF.

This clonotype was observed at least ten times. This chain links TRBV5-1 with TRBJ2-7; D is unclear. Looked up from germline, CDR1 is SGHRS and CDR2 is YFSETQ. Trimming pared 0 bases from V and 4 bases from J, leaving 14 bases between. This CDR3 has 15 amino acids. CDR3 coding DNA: TGCGCCAGCAGCTTGGCTACCGGGTCGCAGTACGAGCAGTACTTC. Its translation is CASSLATGSQYEQYF.

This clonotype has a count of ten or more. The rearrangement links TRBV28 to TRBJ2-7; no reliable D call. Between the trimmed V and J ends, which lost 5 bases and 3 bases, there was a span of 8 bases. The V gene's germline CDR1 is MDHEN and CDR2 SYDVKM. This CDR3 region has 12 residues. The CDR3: CASSAEFYEQYF. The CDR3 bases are TGTGCCAGCAGTGCTGAATTCTACGAGCAGTACTTC. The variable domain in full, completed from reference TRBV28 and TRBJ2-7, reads DVKVTQSSRYLVKRTGEKVFLECVQDMDHENMFWYRQDPGLGLRLIYFSYDVKMKEKGDIPEGYSVSREKKERFSLILESASTNQTSMYLCASSAEFYEQYFGPGTRLTVT.

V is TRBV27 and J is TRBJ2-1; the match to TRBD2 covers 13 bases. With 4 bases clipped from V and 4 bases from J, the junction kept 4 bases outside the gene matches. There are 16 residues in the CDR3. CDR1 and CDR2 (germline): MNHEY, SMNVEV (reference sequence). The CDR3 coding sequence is TGTGCCAGCAGTTCCCTACTAGCGGGGGGGTACAATGAGCAGTTCTTC. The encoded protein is CASSSLLAGGYNEQFF.

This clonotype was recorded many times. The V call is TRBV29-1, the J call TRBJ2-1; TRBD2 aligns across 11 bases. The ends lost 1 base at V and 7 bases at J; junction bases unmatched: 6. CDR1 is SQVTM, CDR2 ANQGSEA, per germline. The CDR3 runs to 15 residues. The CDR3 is CSVEGLAGFGNEQFF. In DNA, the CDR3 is TGCAGCGTTGAAGGACTAGCGGGATTTGGAAATGAGCAGTTCTTC.

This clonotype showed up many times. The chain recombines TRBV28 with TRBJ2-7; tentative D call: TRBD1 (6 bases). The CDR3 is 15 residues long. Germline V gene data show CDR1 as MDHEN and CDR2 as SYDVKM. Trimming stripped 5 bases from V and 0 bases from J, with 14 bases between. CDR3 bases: TGTGCCAGCAGTCCTACAGGGTCCCACTCCTACGAGCAGTACTTC. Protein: CASSPTGSHSYEQYF.

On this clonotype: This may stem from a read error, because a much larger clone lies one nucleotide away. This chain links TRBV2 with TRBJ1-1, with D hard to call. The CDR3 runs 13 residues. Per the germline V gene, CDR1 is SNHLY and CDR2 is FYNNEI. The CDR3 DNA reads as TGTGCCAGCAGTGAGACCCTGAACACTGGAGCTTTCTTT. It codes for CASSETLNTGAFF.

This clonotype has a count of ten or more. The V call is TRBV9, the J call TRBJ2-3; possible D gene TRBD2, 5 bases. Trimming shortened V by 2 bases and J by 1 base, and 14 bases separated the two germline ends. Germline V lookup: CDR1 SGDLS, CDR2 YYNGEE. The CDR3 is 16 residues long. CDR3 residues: CASSVRSTGGTDTQYF. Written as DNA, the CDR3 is TGTGCCAGCAGCGTTCGGTCCACCGGGGGCACAGATACGCAGTATTTT. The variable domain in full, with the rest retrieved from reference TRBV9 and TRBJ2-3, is DSGVTQTPKHLITATGQRVTLRCSPRSGDLSVYWYQQSLDQGLQFLIQYYNGEERAKGNILERFSAQQFPDLHSELNLSSLELGDSALYFCASSVRSTGGTDTQYFGPGTRLTVL.

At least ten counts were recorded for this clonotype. As DNA, the CDR3 is TGTGCCACCACAGACCCTGGGACCGGGGAGCTGTTTTTT. Protein: CATTDPGTGELFF. This sequence joins TRBV24-1 and TRBJ2-2; D is unresolved. Trimming left V 8 bases short and J 5 bases short, with 11 bases between. The CDR3 has 13 amino acids. The germline V gene has CDR1 KGHDR and CDR2 SFDVKD.

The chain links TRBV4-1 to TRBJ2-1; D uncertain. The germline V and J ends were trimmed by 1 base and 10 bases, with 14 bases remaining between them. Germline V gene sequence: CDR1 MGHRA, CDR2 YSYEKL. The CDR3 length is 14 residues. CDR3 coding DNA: TGCGCCAGCAGCCAAGTTTCATCCACGGACGAGCAGTTCTTC. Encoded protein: CASSQVSSTDEQFF.

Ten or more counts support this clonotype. The CDR3 is CASSFYSGPRGTGELFF. For the CDR3, the DNA is TGTGCCAGCAGCTTTTATTCCGGACCTAGGGGAACCGGGGAGCTGTTTTTT. V is TRBV11-2 and J is TRBJ2-2; D is perhaps TRBD1 (5 bases). Germline V gene sequence: CDR1 SGHAT, CDR2 FQNNGV. V dropped 3 bases and J dropped 5 bases, with 19 bases sitting between them. This CDR3 has 17 amino acids.

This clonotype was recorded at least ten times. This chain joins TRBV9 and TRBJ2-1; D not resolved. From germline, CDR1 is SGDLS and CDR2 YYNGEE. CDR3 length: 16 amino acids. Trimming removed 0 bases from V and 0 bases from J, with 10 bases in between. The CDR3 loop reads CASSVGAGSSYNEQFF. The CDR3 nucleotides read TGTGCCAGCAGCGTAGGAGCAGGAAGCTCCTACAATGAGCAGTTCTTC. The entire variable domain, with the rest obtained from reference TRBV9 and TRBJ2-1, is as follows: DSGVTQTPKHLITATGQRVTLRCSPRSGDLSVYWYQQSLDQGLQFLIQYYNGEERAKGNILERFSAQQFPDLHSELNLSSLELGDSALYFCASSVGAGSSYNEQFFGPGTRLTVL.